This entry lists 17 T cell receptor beta chains sequenced from one sample in a study of Graves' ophthalmopathy and Graves' hyperthyroidism (dated by TCRdb to 2017 to 2018). Sequencer: Illumina HiSeq 2000. For repertoire sequencing, the TCR beta CDR3 regions were amplified from RNA transcripts. The first round was an RT-PCR using HTBI primers with the Qiagen OneStep RT-PCR kit, and this first round was followed by a second-round multiplex PCR, then size selection and purification. TCRdb took the public reads, trimmed them with fastp at Q25, ran MiXCR for clone calling and kept in-frame beta chains. Rows with a matching CDR3 protein are joined into one entry that keeps the most common DNA and genes. This sample is represented by roughly 400,000 distinct CDR3 sequences; roughly 15% of them were singletons. About 7.3% of the sample lies in the top ten. The sample taken for sequencing was peripheral blood. These receptors all come from a woman under 30 with stable Graves' hyperthyroidism. Donor details come from another sample of the same person, matched by shared clones.

The chain recombines TRBV20-1 with TRBJ1-1; D remains ambiguous. Per germline, CDR1 DFQATT and CDR2 SNEGSKA (reference sequence). This CDR3 spans 15 amino acids. V lost 5 bases to trimming and J lost 6 bases, with 22 bases between them. CDR3 bases: TGCAGTGCTTCCCACCTGCACCTGCTAGAAGCTGAAGCTTTCTTT. This encodes CSASHLHLLEAEAFF.

This clonotype was detected a few times. The chain joins TRBV7-9 to TRBJ2-7; 8 nucleotides match TRBD2. The CDR3 totals 14 residues. V lost 1 base and J lost 4; bases outside the gene matches: 3. Germline-derived CDR1 and CDR2 are SEHNR and FQNEAQ (reference sequence). The CDR3 here is CASSLGGGQYEQYF. In DNA, the CDR3 is TGTGCCAGCAGCTTAGGCGGGGGGCAGTACGAGCAGTACTTC.

The V call is TRBV12-3 or TRBV12-4, the J call TRBJ2-4; weak D call: TRBD1 (7 bases). The ends were cut back, 3 bases at V and 1 base at J, with 13 bases in the middle. The CDR3 has 16 amino acids. CDR3 bases: TGTGCCAGCAGTTTCCCGACAGGGAGGGCCAAAAACATTCAGTACTTC. Its protein product is CASSFPTGRAKNIQYF.

This chain links TRBV12-3 or TRBV12-4 with TRBJ1-1; no clear D gene. Trimming shortened V by 7 bases and J by 1 base, and 10 bases separated the two germline ends. CDR3 size: 13 residues. The CDR3 nucleotides read TGTGCCAGCATAGGTTGGAAGAACACTGAAGCTTTCTTT. The encoded protein is CASIGWKNTEAFF.

At least ten counts were recorded for this clonotype. The chain combines TRBV9 with TRBJ1-1; D gene unclear. V was shortened by 0 bases and J by 3 bases, with 15 bases between the two germline ends. CDR3 length equals 16 residues. Germline V lookup: CDR1 SGDLS, CDR2 YYNGEE. The DNA of the CDR3 is TGTGCCAGCAGCGTAGGTGCCGAATACCGGGACACTGAAGCTTTCTTT. Amino acids: CASSVGAEYRDTEAFF.

This clonotype was seen repeatedly, ten times or more. The chain carries TRBV15 and TRBJ2-5; 12 bases align to TRBD2. V shed 0 bases and J 2 bases; nucleotides not matched to a gene: 7. This CDR3 contains 18 residues. Germline-derived CDR1 and CDR2 are LNHNV and YYDKDF (reference sequence). In DNA form, the CDR3 reads TGTGCCACCAGCAGAGATCAACTAGCGGGGGGCCGGCAAGAGACCCAGTACTTC. As protein: CATSRDQLAGGRQETQYF.

This clonotype came up many times. The chain recombines TRBV19 with TRBJ2-7; 12 bases are a match to TRBD2. The trim removed 5 bases at V and 7 bases at J, leaving 3 bases unmatched. The germline gives CDR1 LNHDA, CDR2 SQIVND (reference sequence). The CDR3 totals 13 residues. This chain's CDR3 is CASSRLAGDEQYF. DNA of the CDR3: TGTGCCAGTAGTCGACTAGCGGGGGATGAGCAGTACTTC.

In its sample, this clonotype was seen many times. The chain carries TRBV15 and TRBJ1-1; no reliable D call. This CDR3 region has 14 residues. The germline CDR1 and CDR2 sequences are LNHNV and YYDKDF (reference sequence). The ends were cut back, 8 bases at V and 1 base at J, with 14 bases in the middle. This CDR3 is CATEAQDTNTEAFF. As DNA, the CDR3 is TGTGCCACCGAAGCCCAGGATACGAACACTGAAGCTTTCTTT.

This clonotype appeared a few times. This chain links TRBV11-3 with TRBJ1-1, with 8 bases fitting TRBD1. V shed 5 bases and J 5 bases; nucleotides not matched to a gene: 10. CDR1 and CDR2 from the germline V gene are SGHNT and YENEEA. The CDR3 contains 15 residues. This CDR3 is CASSPGQGEGTEAFF. The CDR3 coding sequence is TGTGCCAGCAGCCCCGGACAGGGAGAAGGTACTGAAGCTTTCTTT. The entire variable domain, with the rest obtained from reference TRBV11-3 and TRBJ1-1, is as follows: EAGVVQSPRYKIIEKKQPVAFWCNPISGHNTLYWYLQNLGQGPELLIRYENEEAVDDSQLPKDRFSAERLKGVDSTLKIQPAELGDSAVYLCASSPGQGEGTEAFFGQGTRLTVV.

This rearrangement joins TRBV18 to TRBJ2-5; the D call may be TRBD1 or TRBD2 (6 bases each). Germline-derived CDR1 and CDR2 are KGHSH and LQKENI. Trimming took off 3 bases at V and 5 bases at J, with 22 bases between the two ends. This CDR3 has 17 amino acids. The CDR3 reads CASSPYLRGARPETQYF. CDR3 sequence (DNA): TGTGCCAGCTCACCCTACCTTAGGGGGGCTCGACCGGAGACCCAGTACTTC.

This clonotype occurred a few times. The genes are TRBV6-2 or TRBV6-3 and TRBJ2-7, with D hard to call. Germline V lookup: CDR1 MNHEY, CDR2 SVGEGT. V lost 2 bases, J lost 2 bases, and 4 bases lay in between. CDR3 size: 12 residues. For the CDR3, the DNA is TGTGCCAGCAGTTACACTCCCTACGAGCAGTACTTC. Its translation: CASSYTPYEQYF.

The chain carries TRBV19 and TRBJ1-2; a possible D gene is TRBD1 (5 bases). Germline CDR1 LNHDA, CDR2 SQIVND (reference sequence). This CDR3 region has 12 residues. Trimming removed 5 bases from V and 9 bases from J, with 13 bases in between. The CDR3 DNA follows: TGTGCCAGTAGTCAACAGGCGGGGAGCTACACCTTC. It is translated as CASSQQAGSYTF.

This clonotype was seen repeatedly, ten times or more. The genes are TRBV29-1 and TRBJ1-2; TRBD1 matches 7 bases. The CDR3 extends over 14 amino acids. V shed 0 bases and J 3 bases; nucleotides not matched to a gene: 4. Germline loops: CDR1 SQVTM, CDR2 ANQGSEA. CDR3 protein: CSVEDRQGDYGYTF. The DNA of the CDR3 is TGCAGCGTTGAAGATCGGCAGGGGGACTATGGCTACACCTTC.

The chain uses TRBV7-6 and TRBJ2-7; 8 bases are a match to TRBD1. V gave up 5 bases and J gave up 4 bases; unmatched junction bases: 13. The CDR3 totals 16 residues. Germline CDR1 is SGHVS and CDR2 is FNYEAQ. DNA for the CDR3: TGTGCCAGCAGCCCAGCCTTTCGGGACAGGAGTTACGAGCAGTACTTC. This encodes CASSPAFRDRSYEQYF.

This clonotype was detected ten times or more. This chain connects TRBV7-9 to TRBJ2-5; TRBD2 aligns across 8 bases. V was clipped by 8 bases and J by 3 bases; unmatched bases: 5. CDR3 size: 13 residues. Germline V gives CDR1 SEHNR, CDR2 FQNEAQ (reference sequence). CDR3 coding DNA: TGTGCCAGCGCAGCCGGGAGGGAAGAGACCCAGTACTTC. Translating it yields CASAAGREETQYF. Combining the CDR3 with reference TRBV7-9 and TRBJ2-5 gives the whole variable domain DTGVSQNPRHKITKRGQNVTFRCDPISEHNRLYWYRQTLGQGPEFLTYFQNEAQLEKSRLLSDRFSAERPKGSFSTLEIQRTEQGDSAMYLCASAAGREETQYFGPGTRLLVL.

This clonotype was seen ten or more times. The chain has TRBV12-3 or TRBV12-4 and TRBJ2-4, with D uncertain. The CDR3 sequence is 14 residues long. Trimming removed 1 base from V and 0 bases from J, with 4 bases in between. The CDR3 here is CASSLVVAKNIQYF. CDR3 in DNA: TGTGCCAGCAGTTTAGTTGTAGCCAAAAACATTCAGTACTTC.

The sample holds a few counts of this clonotype. This chain uses TRBV6-5 with TRBJ1-6; D possibly corresponds to TRBD1 (5 bases). Germline V CDR1 and CDR2: MNHEY, SVGAGI. V lost 0 bases and J 10 bases, leaving 16 bases between the germline ends. The length of the CDR3 is 16 residues. The DNA of the CDR3 is TGTGCCAGCAGTTACTCGATGGCGGGGCCTCGCTCACCCCTCCACTTT. This codes for CASSYSMAGPRSPLHF.